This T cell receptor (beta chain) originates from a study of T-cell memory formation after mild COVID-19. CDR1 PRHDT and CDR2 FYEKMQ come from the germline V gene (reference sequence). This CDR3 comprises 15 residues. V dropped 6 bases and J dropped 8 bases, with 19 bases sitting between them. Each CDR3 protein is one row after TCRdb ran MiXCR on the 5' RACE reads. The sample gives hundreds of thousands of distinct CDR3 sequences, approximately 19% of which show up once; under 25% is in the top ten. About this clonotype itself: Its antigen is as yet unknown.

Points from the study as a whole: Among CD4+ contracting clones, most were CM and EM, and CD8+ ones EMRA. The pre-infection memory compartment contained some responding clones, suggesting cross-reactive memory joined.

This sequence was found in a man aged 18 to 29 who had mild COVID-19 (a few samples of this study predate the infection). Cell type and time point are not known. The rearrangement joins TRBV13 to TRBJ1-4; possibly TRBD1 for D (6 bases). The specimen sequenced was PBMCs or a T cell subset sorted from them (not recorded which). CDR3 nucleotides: TGTGCCAGCAGGGAGAGGACAGCCAACTTAGAAAAACTGTTTTTT. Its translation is CASRERTANLEKLFF.